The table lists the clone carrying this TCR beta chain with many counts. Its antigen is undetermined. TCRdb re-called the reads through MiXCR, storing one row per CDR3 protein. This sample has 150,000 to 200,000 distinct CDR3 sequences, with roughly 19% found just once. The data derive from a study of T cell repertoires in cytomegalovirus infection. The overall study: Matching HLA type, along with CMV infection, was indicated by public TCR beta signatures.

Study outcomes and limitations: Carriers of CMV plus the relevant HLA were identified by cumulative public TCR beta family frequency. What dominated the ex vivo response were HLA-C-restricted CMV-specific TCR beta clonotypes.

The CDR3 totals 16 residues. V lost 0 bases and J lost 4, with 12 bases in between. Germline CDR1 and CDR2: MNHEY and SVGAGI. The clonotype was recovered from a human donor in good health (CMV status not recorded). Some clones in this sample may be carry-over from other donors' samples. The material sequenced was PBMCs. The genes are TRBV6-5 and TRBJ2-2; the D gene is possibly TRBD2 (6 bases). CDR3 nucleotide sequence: TGTGCCAGCAGTTACTCGGGGGGAGCCATCACCGGGGAGCTGTTTTTT. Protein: CASSYSGGAITGELFF.